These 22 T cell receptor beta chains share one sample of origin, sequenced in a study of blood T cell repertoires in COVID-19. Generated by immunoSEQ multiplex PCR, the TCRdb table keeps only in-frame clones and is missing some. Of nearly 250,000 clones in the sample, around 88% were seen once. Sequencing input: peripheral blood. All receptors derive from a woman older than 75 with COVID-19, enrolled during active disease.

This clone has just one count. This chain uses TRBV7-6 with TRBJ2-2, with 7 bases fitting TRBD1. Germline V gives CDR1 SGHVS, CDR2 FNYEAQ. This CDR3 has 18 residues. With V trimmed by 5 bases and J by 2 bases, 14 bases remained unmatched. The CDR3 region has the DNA TGTGCCAGCAGCGATCTCGGACAAGCAGGGGGAAACACCGGGGAGCTGTTTTTT. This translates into CASSDLGQAGGNTGELFF.

CDR3 nucleotide sequence: TGTGCCAGCGCCGGAGGGAGACAAGAGACCCAGTACTTC. Translated: CASAGGRQETQYF. The chain links TRBV18 to TRBJ2-5, with D tentatively TRBD2 (6 bases). CDR3 length: 13 amino acids. Germline assignment: CDR1 KGHSH and CDR2 LQKENI. Deletions cut 8 bases from V and 2 bases from J, with 12 bases between. Full variable domain (outside the CDR3, taken from reference TRBV18 and TRBJ2-5): NAGVMQNPRHLVRRRGQEARLRCSPMKGHSHVYWYRQLPEEGLKFMVYLQKENIIDESGMPKERFSAEFPKEGPSILRIQQVVRGDSAAYFCASAGGRQETQYFGPGTRLLVL.

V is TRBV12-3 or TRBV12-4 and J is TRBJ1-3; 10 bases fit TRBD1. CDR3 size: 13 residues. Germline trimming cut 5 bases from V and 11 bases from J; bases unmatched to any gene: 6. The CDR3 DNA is TGTGCCAGCAGTCAGAGAGACAGGGGGCCCATATATTTT. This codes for CASSQRDRGPIYF.

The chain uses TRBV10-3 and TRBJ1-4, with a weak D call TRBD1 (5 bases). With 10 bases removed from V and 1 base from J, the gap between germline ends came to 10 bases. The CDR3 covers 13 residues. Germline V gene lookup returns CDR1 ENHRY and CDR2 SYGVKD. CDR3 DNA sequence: TGTGCCACCTGGAGGGGAACTAATGAAAAACTGTTTTTT. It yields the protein CATWRGTNEKLFF.

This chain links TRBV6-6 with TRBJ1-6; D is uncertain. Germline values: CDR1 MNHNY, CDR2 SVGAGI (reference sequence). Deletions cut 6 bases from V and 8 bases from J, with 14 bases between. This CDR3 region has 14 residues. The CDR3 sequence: CASSPIGRDSPLHF. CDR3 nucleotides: TGTGCCAGCAGCCCCATAGGGAGGGATTCACCCCTCCACTTT.

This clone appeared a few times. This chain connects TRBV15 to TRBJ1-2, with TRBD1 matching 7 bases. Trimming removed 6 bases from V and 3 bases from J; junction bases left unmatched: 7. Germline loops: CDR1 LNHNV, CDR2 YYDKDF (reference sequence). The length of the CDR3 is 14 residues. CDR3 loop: CATRRAGGHYGYTF. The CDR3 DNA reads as TGTGCCACCAGGCGGGCAGGGGGACACTATGGCTACACCTTC.

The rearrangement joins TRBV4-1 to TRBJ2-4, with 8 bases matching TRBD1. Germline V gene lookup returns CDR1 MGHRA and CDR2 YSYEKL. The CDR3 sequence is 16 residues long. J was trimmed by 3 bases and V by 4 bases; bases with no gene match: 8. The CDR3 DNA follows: TGCGCCAGCAGCCCCGGACAGGGCTATGACAAAAACATTCAGTACTTC. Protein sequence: CASSPGQGYDKNIQYF.

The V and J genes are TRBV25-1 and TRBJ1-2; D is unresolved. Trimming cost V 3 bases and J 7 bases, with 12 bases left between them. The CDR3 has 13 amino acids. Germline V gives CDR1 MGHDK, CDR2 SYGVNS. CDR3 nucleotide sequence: TGTGCCAGCAGTGACGCCGGAGGCCGTGGCTACACCTTC. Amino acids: CASSDAGGRGYTF.

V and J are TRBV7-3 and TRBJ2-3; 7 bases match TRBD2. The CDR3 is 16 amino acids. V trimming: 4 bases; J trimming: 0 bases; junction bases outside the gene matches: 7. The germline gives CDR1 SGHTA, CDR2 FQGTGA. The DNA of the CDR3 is TGTGCCAGCAGCTCCTCAGCGGGGTCTAGCACAGATACGCAGTATTTT. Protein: CASSSSAGSSTDTQYF.

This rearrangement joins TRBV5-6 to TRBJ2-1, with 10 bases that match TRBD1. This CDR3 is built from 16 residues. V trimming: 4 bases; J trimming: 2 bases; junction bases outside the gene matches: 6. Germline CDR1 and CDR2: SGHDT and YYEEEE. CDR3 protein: CASSLGTGATYNEQFF. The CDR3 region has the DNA TGTGCCAGCAGCCTTGGGACAGGGGCTACCTACAATGAGCAGTTCTTC.

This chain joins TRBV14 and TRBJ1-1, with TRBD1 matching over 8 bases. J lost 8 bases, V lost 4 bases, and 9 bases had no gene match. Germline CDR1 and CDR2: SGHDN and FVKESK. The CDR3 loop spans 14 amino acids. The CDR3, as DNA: TGTGCCAGCAGCCCGACAGGGGCCAAAAGGGAAGCTTTCTTT. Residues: CASSPTGAKREAFF.

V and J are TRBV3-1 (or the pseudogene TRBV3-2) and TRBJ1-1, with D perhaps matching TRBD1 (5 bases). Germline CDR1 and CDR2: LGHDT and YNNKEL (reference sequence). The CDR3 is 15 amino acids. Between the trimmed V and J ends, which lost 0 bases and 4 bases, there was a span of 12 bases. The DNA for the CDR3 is TGTGCCAGCAGCCAAGATTCAGGGTCTGTCACTGAAGCTTTCTTT. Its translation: CASSQDSGSVTEAFF.

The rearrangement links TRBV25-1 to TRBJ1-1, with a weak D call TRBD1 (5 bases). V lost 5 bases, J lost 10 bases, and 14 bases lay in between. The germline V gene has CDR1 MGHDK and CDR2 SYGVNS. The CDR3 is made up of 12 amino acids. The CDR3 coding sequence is TGTGCCAGCAGTACCCCGGGGGGAGCAGCTTTCTTT. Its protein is CASSTPGGAAFF. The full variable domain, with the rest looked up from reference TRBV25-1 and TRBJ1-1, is EADIYQTPRYLVIGTGKKITLECSQTMGHDKMYWYQQDPGMELHLIHYSYGVNSTEKGDLSSESTVSRIRTEHFPLTLESARPSHTSQYLCASSTPGGAAFFGQGTRLTVV.

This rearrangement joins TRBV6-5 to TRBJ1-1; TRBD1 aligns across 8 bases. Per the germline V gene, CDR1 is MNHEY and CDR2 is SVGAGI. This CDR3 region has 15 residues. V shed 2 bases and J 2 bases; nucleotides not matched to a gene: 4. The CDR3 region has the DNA TGTGCCAGCAGTTACCCTGGACAGGGAAACACTGAAGCTTTCTTT. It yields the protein CASSYPGQGNTEAFF.

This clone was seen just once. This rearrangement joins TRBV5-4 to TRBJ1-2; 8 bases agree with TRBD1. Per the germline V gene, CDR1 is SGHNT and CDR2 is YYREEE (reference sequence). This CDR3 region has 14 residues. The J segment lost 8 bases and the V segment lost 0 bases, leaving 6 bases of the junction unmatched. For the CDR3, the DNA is TGTGCCAGCAGCTTGGATCAGGGGGCTGGGGGCTACACCTTC. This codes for CASSLDQGAGGYTF.

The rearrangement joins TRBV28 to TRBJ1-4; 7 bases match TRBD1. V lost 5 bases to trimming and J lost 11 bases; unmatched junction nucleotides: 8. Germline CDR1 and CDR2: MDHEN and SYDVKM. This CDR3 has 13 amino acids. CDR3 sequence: CASSTTGSGKLFF. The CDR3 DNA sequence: TGTGCCAGCAGTACGACAGGGTCGGGGAAACTGTTTTTT.

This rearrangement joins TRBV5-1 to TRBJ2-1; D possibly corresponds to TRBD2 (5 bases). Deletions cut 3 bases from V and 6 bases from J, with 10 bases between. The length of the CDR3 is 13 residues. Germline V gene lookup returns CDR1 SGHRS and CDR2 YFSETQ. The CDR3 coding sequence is TGCGCCAGCAGCTCCGGGAACTTCAATGAGCAGTTCTTC. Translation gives CASSSGNFNEQFF.

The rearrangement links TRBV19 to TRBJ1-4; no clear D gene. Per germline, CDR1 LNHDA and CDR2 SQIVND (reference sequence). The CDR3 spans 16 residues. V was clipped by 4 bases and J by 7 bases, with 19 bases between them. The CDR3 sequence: CASSTRQVGTAEKLFF. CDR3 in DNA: TGTGCCAGTAGTACCCGTCAGGTCGGAACGGCTGAAAAACTGTTTTTT.

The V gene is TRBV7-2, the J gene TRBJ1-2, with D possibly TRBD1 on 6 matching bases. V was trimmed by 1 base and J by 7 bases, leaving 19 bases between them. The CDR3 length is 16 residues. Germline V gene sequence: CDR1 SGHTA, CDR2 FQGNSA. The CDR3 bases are TGTGCCAGCAGCTTAGGCCCCGGGGGGGGCGGTCGTGGCTACACCTTC. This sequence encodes CASSLGPGGGGRGYTF.

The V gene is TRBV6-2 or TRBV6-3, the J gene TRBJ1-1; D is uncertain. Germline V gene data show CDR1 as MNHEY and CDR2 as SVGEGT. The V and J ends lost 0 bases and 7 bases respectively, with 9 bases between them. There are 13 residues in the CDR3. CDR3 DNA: TGTGCCAGCAGTTACTCGTGGTCGGTTGAAGCTTTCTTT. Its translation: CASSYSWSVEAFF.

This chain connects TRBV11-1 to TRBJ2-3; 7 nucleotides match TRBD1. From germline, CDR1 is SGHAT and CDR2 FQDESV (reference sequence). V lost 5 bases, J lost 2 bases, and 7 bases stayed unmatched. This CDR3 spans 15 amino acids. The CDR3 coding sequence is TGTGCCAGCAGCCTGCTGGGACAGACCACAGATACGCAGTATTTT. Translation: CASSLLGQTTDTQYF.

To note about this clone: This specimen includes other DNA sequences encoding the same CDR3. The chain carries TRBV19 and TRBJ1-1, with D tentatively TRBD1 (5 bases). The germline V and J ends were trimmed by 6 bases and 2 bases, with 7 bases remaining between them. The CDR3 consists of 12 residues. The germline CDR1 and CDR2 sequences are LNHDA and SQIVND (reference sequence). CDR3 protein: CASSRVNTEAFF. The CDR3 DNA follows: TGTGCCAGTAGCAGGGTTAACACTGAAGCTTTCTTT.